This T cell receptor (beta chain) comes out of a study of T-cell reconstitution after alpha-beta-depleted transplantation in children. Study-wide results and caveats: T-cell counts and diversity at one year following transplant were attributed mainly to newly produced T cells. The high TCRbeta diversity at day 60 in some patients came from surviving recipient T cells and thymic progenitors. Reported findings indicate that, about two months after transplant, alpha-beta T cells came from several hundred expanded clones, which were derived from non-depleted graft cells.

Unique molecular identifiers were incorporated into the prepared TCRbeta library. TCRdb called the PCR reads again in MiXCR, with one record for every CDR3 protein. This sample has 500,000 to 650,000 distinct CDR3 sequences, with over 10% found just once. Turning to this clonotype: The antigen remains unidentified.

This CDR3 comprises 14 residues. Trimming pared 6 bases from V and 2 bases from J, leaving 13 bases between. Sample: PBMCs, mostly from graft donor cells, taken 180 days after TCRalphabeta/CD19-depleted stem cell transplant. The sequence was obtained from a female patient aged 2-15 years who had a stem cell transplant for aplastic anemia, so the T cells may come from the graft donor. The chain recombines TRBV12-3 or TRBV12-4 with TRBJ2-5; D is possibly TRBD1 or TRBD2 (6 bases each). The CDR3 DNA reads as TGTGCCAGCAGGAGACGAGGGGGGCAAGAGACCCAGTACTTC. This sequence encodes CASRRRGGQETQYF.